Listed below are T cell receptor beta chains from one sample, sequenced in a study of blood T cells in healthy people across ages. MiXCR, run by TCRdb on the 5' RACE reads, gives a single entry per CDR3 protein. The sample has approximately 1,100,000 distinct CDR3 sequences, 45% seen once. Sequenced input: blood. These receptors were obtained from an older woman in good health. Both conserved end residues are part of each CDR3. Each record gives: clone size, V gene, D gene, J gene, CDR3 protein, CDR3 DNA. A D gene is named only where the DNA matches it firmly. For some rows the clone size is stated as once, few or many, or as a class when expanded; others skip it.

>few|TRBV5-5|-|TRBJ2-7
CASSLALEMDLPYEQYF
TGTGCCAGCAGCTTGGCTCTTGAGATGGACTTACCCTACGAGCAGTACTTC
>many|TRBV10-3|-|TRBJ2-7
CAITRNPGQEQYF
TGTGCCATCACTAGGAATCCCGGGCAGGAGCAGTACTTC
>few|TRBV2|-|TRBJ2-1
CASTTDSYNEQFF
TGTGCCAGCACCACGGATTCCTACAATGAGCAGTTCTTC
>-|TRBV7-2|-|TRBJ2-3
CASSFTGFTDAQYF
TGTGCCAGCAGCTTCACAGGTTTCACAGATGCGCAGTATTTT
>few|TRBV12-3/TRBV12-4|TRBD1|TRBJ1-2
CASSFGTADGYTF
TGTGCCAGCAGTTTCGGGACAGCTGATGGCTACACCTTC
>few|TRBV6-1|TRBD1|TRBJ2-5
CASSEALGTGAETQYF
TGTGCCAGCAGTGAAGCGCTTGGGACAGGGGCAGAGACCCAGTACTTC
>-|TRBV5-6|TRBD2|TRBJ2-1
CASSLGVGLAGLDEQFF
TGTGCCAGCAGCTTGGGTGTCGGGCTAGCGGGACTAGATGAGCAGTTCTTC
>-|TRBV6-5|-|TRBJ2-7
CASSYSRGEPYEQYF
TGTGCCAGCAGTTACTCTCGGGGCGAACCCTACGAGCAGTACTTC
>-|TRBV29-1|-|TRBJ2-4
CSATGPKNIQYF
TGCAGCGCGACAGGCCCCAAAAACATTCAGTACTTC
>few|TRBV28|TRBD1|TRBJ2-7
CASRGTASYEQYF
TGTGCCAGCAGGGGGACAGCCTCCTACGAGCAGTACTTC
>few|TRBV10-3|-|TRBJ1-4
CAISEDRLGEKLFF
TGTGCCATCAGTGAGGACAGGCTAGGAGAAAAACTGTTTTTT
>few|TRBV4-2|-|TRBJ1-2
CASSQDSHGSGYTF
TGTGCCAGCAGCCAAGATAGCCACGGGAGCGGCTACACCTTC
>few|TRBV5-1|TRBD2|TRBJ2-3
CASSPGGTSGGTGGTDTQYF
TGCGCCAGCAGCCCAGGCGGGACTAGCGGGGGTACAGGGGGCACAGATACGCAGTATTTT
>-|TRBV4-2|-|TRBJ1-4
CASSQGAGTDEKLFF
TGTGCCAGCAGCCAAGGCGCAGGGACTGATGAAAAACTGTTTTTT
>-|TRBV20-1|-|TRBJ2-1
CSARDPGIGEQFF
TGCAGTGCTAGAGATCCGGGGATTGGTGAGCAGTTCTTC
>-|TRBV20-1|-|TRBJ2-7
CSALPPTLSSYEQYF
TGCAGTGCTCTTCCTCCGACACTGAGCTCCTACGAGCAGTACTTC
>-|TRBV7-6|TRBD2|TRBJ2-7
CADTSGSVNEQYF
TGTGCCGACACTAGCGGGAGTGTTAATGAGCAGTACTTC
>once|TRBV24-1|-|TRBJ2-5
CATSENNEQYF
TGTGCCACCAGTGAAAACAATGAGCAGTACTTC
>-|TRBV11-2|-|TRBJ2-7
CASSFVGGYEQYF
TGTGCCAGCAGCTTCGTCGGAGGATACGAGCAGTACTTC
>few|TRBV12-3/TRBV12-4|-|TRBJ2-3
CASNLDDTDTQYF
TGTGCCAGCAACCTCGACGACACAGATACGCAGTATTTT
>-|TRBV5-1|TRBD2|TRBJ2-1
CASSVGTTSSFNEQFF
TGCGCCAGCAGCGTCGGGACTACCTCTTCTTTCAATGAGCAGTTCTTC
>many|TRBV6-6|-|TRBJ2-6
CASSYSSSGANVLTF
TGTGCCAGCAGTTACTCGAGCTCTGGGGCCAACGTCCTGACTTTC
>-|TRBV24-1|-|TRBJ2-6
CATSDSPGANVLTF
TGTGCCACCAGTGATTCCCCTGGGGCCAACGTCCTGACTTTC
>once|TRBV9|TRBD1|TRBJ1-2
CAGSTRQGDGYTF
TGTGCCGGCAGCACCCGACAGGGGGATGGCTACACCTTC
>-|TRBV20-1|TRBD2|TRBJ2-3
CSAVKRTSGWSDTQYF
TGCAGTGCTGTTAAAAGGACTAGCGGTTGGTCGGATACGCAGTATTTT
>few|TRBV6-5|-|TRBJ1-2
CASRKGLHGYTF
TGTGCCAGCAGGAAAGGGCTTCATGGCTACACCTTC
>-|TRBV27|-|TRBJ1-1
CASSKGPGTEAFF
TGTGCCAGCAGCAAAGGTCCCGGGACAGAAGCTTTCTTT
>-|TRBV15|TRBD1|TRBJ2-1
CATSRDGGQGSNEQFF
TGTGCCACCAGCAGAGATGGAGGACAGGGATCCAATGAGCAGTTCTTC
>many|TRBV7-2|-|TRBJ1-6
CASSLTATGRPLHF
TGTGCCAGCAGCTTAACCGCCACTGGTAGGCCCCTCCACTTT
>few|TRBV20-1|TRBD2|TRBJ2-1
CSASSGTGSYNEQFF
TGCAGTGCTTCTAGCGGGACGGGATCCTACAATGAGCAGTTCTTC
>-|TRBV5-6|-|TRBJ1-1
CASSQPTLNTEAFF
TGTGCCAGCAGCCAGCCGACATTGAACACTGAAGCTTTCTTT
>few|TRBV28|TRBD1|TRBJ2-3
CASSEDRDSTDTQYF
TGTGCCAGCAGTGAGGACAGGGACTCGACAGATACGCAGTATTTT
>-|TRBV20-1|TRBD2|TRBJ2-5
CSARGASGTEETQYF
TGCAGTGCTAGAGGGGCTAGCGGGACGGAAGAGACCCAGTACTTC
>-|TRBV4-2|TRBD2|TRBJ2-1
CAGSRPGGTSDNEQFF
TGTGCCGGCAGCCGACCGGGGGGGACTAGCGACAATGAGCAGTTCTTC
>-|TRBV12-3/TRBV12-4|TRBD2|TRBJ2-1
CASSLYSGGAGVVNEQFF
TGTGCCAGCAGTCTTTATTCCGGGGGGGCGGGAGTAGTCAATGAGCAGTTCTTC
>-|TRBV7-2|TRBD1|TRBJ2-1
CASSLRGQSNEQFF
TGTGCCAGCAGCTTAAGGGGGCAGTCCAATGAGCAGTTCTTC
>few|TRBV2|-|TRBJ1-5
CASKDRSNQPQHF
TGTGCCAGCAAAGACAGGAGTAATCAGCCCCAGCATTTT
>-|TRBV20-1|-|TRBJ1-2
CSAHYGDNYGYTF
TGCAGTGCCCACTATGGGGATAACTATGGCTACACCTTC
>many|TRBV10-3|-|TRBJ2-7
CAISESASSYEQYF
TGTGCCATCAGTGAGTCAGCTAGCTCCTACGAGCAGTACTTC
>few|TRBV4-1|-|TRBJ1-5
CASSQESEGQPQHF
TGCGCCAGCAGCCAAGAAAGTGAGGGCCAGCCCCAGCATTTT
>few|TRBV7-8|-|TRBJ1-2
CASWGGSGYGYTF
TGTGCCAGCTGGGGGGGCTCCGGCTATGGCTACACCTTC